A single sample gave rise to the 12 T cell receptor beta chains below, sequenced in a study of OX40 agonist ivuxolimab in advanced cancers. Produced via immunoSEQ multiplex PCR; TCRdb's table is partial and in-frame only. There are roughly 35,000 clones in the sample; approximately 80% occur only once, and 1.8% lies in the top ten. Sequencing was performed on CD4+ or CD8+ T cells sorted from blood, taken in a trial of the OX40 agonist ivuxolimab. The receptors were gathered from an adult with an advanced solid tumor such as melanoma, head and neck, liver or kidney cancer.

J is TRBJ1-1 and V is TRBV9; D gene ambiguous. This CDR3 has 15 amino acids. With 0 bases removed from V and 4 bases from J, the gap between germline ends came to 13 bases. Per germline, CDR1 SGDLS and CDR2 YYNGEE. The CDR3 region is CASSVDDRVSTEAFF. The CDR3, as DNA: TGTGCCAGCAGCGTAGACGATCGGGTTTCCACTGAAGCTTTCTTT.

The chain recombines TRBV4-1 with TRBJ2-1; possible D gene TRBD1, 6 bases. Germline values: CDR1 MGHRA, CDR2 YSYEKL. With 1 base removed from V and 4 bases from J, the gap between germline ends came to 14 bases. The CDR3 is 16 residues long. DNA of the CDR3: TGCGCCAGCAGCCAAGGAGGTAGGACAGTTTACAATGAGCAGTTCTTC. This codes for CASSQGGRTVYNEQFF.

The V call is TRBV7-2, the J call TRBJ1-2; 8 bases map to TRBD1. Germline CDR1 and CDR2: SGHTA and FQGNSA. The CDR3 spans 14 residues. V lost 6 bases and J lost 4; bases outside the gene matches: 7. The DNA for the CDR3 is TGTGCCAGCAGGGATGTCGGACAGGGCTATGGCTACACCTTC. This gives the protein CASRDVGQGYGYTF.

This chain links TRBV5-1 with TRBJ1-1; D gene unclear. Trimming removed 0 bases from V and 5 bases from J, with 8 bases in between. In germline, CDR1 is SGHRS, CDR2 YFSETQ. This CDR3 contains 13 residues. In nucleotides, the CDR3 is TGCGCCAGCAGCTTGGCCATCGGGACTGAAGCTTTCTTT. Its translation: CASSLAIGTEAFF.

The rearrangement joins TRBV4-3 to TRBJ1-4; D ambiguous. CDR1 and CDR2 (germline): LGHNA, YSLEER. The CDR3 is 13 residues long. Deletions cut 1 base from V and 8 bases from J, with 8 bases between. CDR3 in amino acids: CASSQVTGEKLFF. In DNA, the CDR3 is TGCGCCAGCAGCCAAGTCACGGGAGAAAAACTGTTTTTT.

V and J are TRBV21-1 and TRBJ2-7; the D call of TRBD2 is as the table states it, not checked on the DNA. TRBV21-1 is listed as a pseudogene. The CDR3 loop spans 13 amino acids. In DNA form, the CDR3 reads TGTGCCAGCAAATGGCGGGGGGGCGGCGAGCAGTACTTC. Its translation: CASKWRGGGEQYF.

CDR3 loop: CASSYGGEQYF. CDR3 DNA sequence: TGTGCCAGCAGTTATGGCGGGGAGCAGTACTTC. V and J are TRBV6-5 and TRBJ2-7; D is perhaps TRBD2 (5 bases). V gave up 3 bases and J gave up 7 bases, with 7 bases separating them. CDR3 length equals 11 residues. Germline-derived CDR1 and CDR2 are MNHEY and SVGAGI.

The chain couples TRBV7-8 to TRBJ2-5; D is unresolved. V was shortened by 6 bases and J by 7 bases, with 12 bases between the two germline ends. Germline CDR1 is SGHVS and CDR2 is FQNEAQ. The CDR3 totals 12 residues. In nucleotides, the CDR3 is TGTGCCAGCAGTTATGGTGCCCGGACCCAGTACTTC. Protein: CASSYGARTQYF.

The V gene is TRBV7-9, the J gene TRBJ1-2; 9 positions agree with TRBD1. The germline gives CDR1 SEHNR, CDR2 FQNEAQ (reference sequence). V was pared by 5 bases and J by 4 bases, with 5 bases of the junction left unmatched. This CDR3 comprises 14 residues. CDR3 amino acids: CASSKGQGAYGYTF. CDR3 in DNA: TGTGCCAGCAGCAAGGGACAGGGAGCCTATGGCTACACCTTC.

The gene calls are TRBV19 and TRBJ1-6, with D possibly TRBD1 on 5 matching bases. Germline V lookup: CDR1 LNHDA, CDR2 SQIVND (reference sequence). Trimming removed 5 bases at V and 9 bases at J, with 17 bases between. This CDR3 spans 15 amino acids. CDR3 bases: TGTGCCAGTAGTCTAAACAGGTTCTATGGTTCACCCCTCCACTTT. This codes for CASSLNRFYGSPLHF.

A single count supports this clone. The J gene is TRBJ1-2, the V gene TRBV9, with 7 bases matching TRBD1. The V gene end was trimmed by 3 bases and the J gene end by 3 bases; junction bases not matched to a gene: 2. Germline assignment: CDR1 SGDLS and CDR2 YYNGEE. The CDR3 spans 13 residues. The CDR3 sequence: CASSGTGHYGYTF. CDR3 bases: TGTGCCAGCAGCGGGACAGGACACTATGGCTACACCTTC.

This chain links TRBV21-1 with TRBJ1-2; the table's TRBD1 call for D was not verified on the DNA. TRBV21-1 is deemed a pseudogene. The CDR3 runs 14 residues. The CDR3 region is CASSQHRGLGGYTF. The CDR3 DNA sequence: TGTGCCAGCAGCCAACACAGGGGGCTGGGGGGCTACACCTTC.